The T cell receptor beta chain under discussion was sequenced for a study of blood T cell repertoires in COVID-19. Whole-study context: T cells, B-cell-depleted T cells, or PBMCs supplied cDNA or gDNA.

J gave up 4 bases and V 0 bases, and 11 bases lay outside the gene matches. Germline V gene sequence: CDR1 SGHNT, CDR2 YENEEA. The CDR3 is 20 residues long. Sequenced by immunoSEQ multiplex PCR; TCRdb stores in-frame clones only, minus some. Of around 99,000 clones in the sample, around 88% were seen once. Sequencing was carried out using peripheral blood. The chain has TRBV11-3 and TRBJ2-6; 11 positions agree with TRBD2. This TCR derives from a man aged 50-59 years with active or convalescent COVID-19. CDR3 DNA sequence: TGTGCCAGCAGCTTAGAGATTCGGACTAGCGGGTACTCCGGGGCCAACGTCCTGACTTTC. This translates into CASSLEIRTSGYSGANVLTF.